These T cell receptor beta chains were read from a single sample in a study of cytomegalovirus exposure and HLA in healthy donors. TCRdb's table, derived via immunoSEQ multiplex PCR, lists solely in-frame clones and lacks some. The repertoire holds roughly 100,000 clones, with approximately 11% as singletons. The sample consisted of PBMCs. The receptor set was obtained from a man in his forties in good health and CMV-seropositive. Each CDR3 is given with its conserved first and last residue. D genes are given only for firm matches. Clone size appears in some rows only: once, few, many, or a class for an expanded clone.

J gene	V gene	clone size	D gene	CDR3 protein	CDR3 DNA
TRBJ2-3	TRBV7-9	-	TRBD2	CASSFGTSGSTDTQYF	TGTGCCAGCAGCTTCGGGACTAGCGGATCCACAGATACGCAGTATTTT
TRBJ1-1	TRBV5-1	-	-	CASSLSGLGSEAFF	TGCGCCAGCAGCTTGTCCGGTCTTGGTAGTGAAGCTTTCTTT
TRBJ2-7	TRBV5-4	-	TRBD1	CASSSDRAYEQYF	TGTGCCAGCAGCTCCGACAGGGCCTACGAGCAGTACTTC
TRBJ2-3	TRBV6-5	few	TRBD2	CASSWTSGSDTQYF	TGTGCCAGCAGCTGGACTAGCGGGAGCGATACGCAGTATTTT
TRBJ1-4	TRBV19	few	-	CASSMGAATNEKLFF	TGTGCCAGTAGTATGGGGGCAGCAACTAATGAAAAACTGTTTTTT
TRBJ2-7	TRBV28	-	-	CASSLGAYEQYF	TGTGCCAGCAGTTTAGGAGCCTACGAGCAGTACTTC
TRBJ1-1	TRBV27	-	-	CASSLQGYTEAFF	TGTGCCAGCAGTTTACAGGGTTACACTGAAGCTTTCTTT
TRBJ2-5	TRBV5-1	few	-	CASSLAVTQETQYF	TGCGCCAGCAGCTTGGCAGTTACCCAAGAGACCCAGTACTTC
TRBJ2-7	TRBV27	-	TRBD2	CASSSRGVRGSYEQYF	TGTGCCAGCAGTTCCCGTGGGGTGCGGGGGTCCTACGAGCAGTACTTC
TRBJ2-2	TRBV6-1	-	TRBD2	CASSGLLAVRDPGELFF	TGTGCCAGCAGTGGATTACTAGCGGTCCGAGATCCCGGGGAGCTGTTTTTT
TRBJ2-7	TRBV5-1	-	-	CASSFPPQGQGGEQYF	TGCGCCAGCAGCTTTCCCCCACAGGGCCAGGGGGGCGAGCAGTACTTC
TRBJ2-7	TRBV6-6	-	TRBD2	CASSYSRLAGYEQYF	TGTGCCAGCAGTTACTCGAGGCTAGCGGGATACGAGCAGTACTTC
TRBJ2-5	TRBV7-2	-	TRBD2	CASSSGGRGTQYF	TGTGCCAGCAGTTCGGGGGGGAGGGGGACCCAGTACTTC
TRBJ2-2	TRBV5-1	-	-	CARRPGDSTGALFF	TGCGCCCGCCGACCGGGGGATTCCACCGGGGCGCTGTTTTTT
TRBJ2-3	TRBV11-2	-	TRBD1	CASSPRGTGVQTDTQYF	TGTGCCAGCAGCCCTCGCGGGACAGGGGTACAGACAGATACGCAGTATTTT
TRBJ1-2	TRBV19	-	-	CASSWGEGYTF	TGTGCCAGCAGTTGGGGGGAAGGCTACACCTTC
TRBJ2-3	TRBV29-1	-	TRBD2	CSVGRTSGVTDTQYF	TGCAGCGTGGGAAGGACTAGCGGAGTCACAGATACGCAGTATTTT
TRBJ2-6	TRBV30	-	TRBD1	CAWRVDRAGANVLTF	TGTGCCTGGAGGGTAGACAGGGCTGGGGCCAACGTCCTGACTTTC
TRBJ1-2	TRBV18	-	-	CASSPERGGYGYTF	TGTGCCAGCTCACCAGAGCGGGGAGGATATGGCTACACCTTC
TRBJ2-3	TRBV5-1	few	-	CASRLGLSVADTQYF	TGCGCCAGCAGATTGGGACTGTCCGTAGCTGACACGCAGTATTTT
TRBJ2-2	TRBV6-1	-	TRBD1	CASSEVGQGRNGELFF	TGTGCCAGCAGTGAAGTGGGACAGGGGCGGAACGGGGAGCTGTTTTTT
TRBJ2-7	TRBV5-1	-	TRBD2	CASSLWLAGGYEQYF	TGCGCCAGCAGCTTGTGGCTAGCGGGAGGCTACGAGCAGTACTTC
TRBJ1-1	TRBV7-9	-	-	CASSRQDTEAFF	TGTGCCAGCAGTCGTCAGGATACTGAAGCTTTCTTT
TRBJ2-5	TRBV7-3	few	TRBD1	CASSEDRGETQYF	TGTGCCAGCAGCGAGGACAGGGGAGAGACCCAGTACTTC
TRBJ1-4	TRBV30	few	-	CAWSVTYTKKLFF	TGTGCCTGGAGTGTTACCTATACGAAAAAACTGTTTTTT
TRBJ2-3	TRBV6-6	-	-	CASSYPRDTSTDTQYF	TGTGCCAGCAGTTACCCCCGGGACACTAGCACAGATACGCAGTATTTT
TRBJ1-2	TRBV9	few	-	CASSVEQGHYGYTF	TGTGCCAGCAGCGTAGAGCAGGGGCACTATGGCTACACCTTC
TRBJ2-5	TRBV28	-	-	CASISGQGPDGETQYF	TGTGCCAGCATCTCAGGTCAGGGTCCGGACGGAGAGACCCAGTACTTC
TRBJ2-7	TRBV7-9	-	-	CASSPITAMDEQYF	TGTGCCAGCAGCCCAATTACCGCTATGGACGAGCAGTACTTC
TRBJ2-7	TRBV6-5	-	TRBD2	CASSYGTGGEQYF	TGTGCCAGCAGTTACGGGACGGGAGGCGAGCAGTACTTC
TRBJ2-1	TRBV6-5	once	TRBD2	CASAPGGSYNEQFF	TGTGCCAGTGCCCCCGGGGGGTCCTACAATGAGCAGTTCTTC
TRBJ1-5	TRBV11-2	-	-	CASSLQPGLSSQPQHF	TGTGCCAGCAGCCTCCAACCGGGACTTTCTTCTCAGCCCCAGCATTTT
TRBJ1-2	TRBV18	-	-	CASSPKGLPRGFNTF	TGTGCCAGCTCACCGAAGGGGCTACCGCGGGGGTTTAACACCTTC
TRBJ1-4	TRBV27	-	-	CASSLSGHSEKLFF	TGTGCCAGCAGTTTATCGGGGCATAGTGAAAAACTGTTTTTT
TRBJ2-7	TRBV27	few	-	CASHYEQYF	TGTGCCAGTCACTACGAGCAGTACTTC
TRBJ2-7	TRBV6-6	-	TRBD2	CASTMTSGSYEQYF	TGTGCCAGCACAATGACTAGCGGGAGTTACGAGCAGTACTTC
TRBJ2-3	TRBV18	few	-	CASSPPPGVSTDTQYF	TGTGCCAGCTCACCACCCCCAGGGGTGAGCACAGATACGCAGTATTTT
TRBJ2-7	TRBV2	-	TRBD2	CASSTSGKNYEQYF	TGTGCCAGCTCGACTAGCGGGAAGAACTACGAGCAGTACTTC
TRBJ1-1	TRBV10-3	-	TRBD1	CAISESVGTGLGDGRNTEAFF	TGTGCCATCAGTGAGTCGGTCGGGACAGGGCTGGGCGACGGTAGGAACACTGAAGCTTTCTTT
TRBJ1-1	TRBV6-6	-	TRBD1	CASSYPGQGAPTEAFF	TGTGCCAGCAGTTATCCGGGACAGGGGGCGCCCACTGAAGCTTTCTTT
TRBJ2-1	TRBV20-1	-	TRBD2	CSGVAGGAQFF	TGCAGTGGCGTAGCGGGAGGAGCCCAGTTCTTC
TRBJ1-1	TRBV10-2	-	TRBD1	CASSGEGSLTGVNTEAFF	TGCGCCAGCAGTGGCGAGGGGTCGCTGACAGGGGTGAACACTGAAGCTTTCTTT
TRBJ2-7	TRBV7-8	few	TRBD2	CASSVTSAGEAYEQYF	TGTGCCAGCAGCGTCACTAGTGCGGGAGAGGCCTACGAGCAGTACTTC
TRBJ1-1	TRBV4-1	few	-	CASSQDRTAENTEAFF	TGCGCCAGCAGCCAAGATAGGACAGCCGAGAACACTGAAGCTTTCTTT
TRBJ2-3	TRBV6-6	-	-	CASIAGVHADTQYF	TGTGCCAGCATAGCAGGGGTCCATGCAGATACGCAGTATTTT
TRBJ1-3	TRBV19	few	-	CASSIGGRSSGNTIYF	TGTGCCAGTAGTATTGGAGGGAGGAGCTCTGGAAACACCATATATTTT
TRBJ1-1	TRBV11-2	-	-	CASSLEPGGDTEAFF	TGTGCCAGCAGCTTAGAACCCGGGGGGGACACTGAAGCTTTCTTT
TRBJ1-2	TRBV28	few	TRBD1	CASRTGSNYGYTF	TGTGCCAGCCGGACAGGGTCTAACTATGGCTACACCTTC
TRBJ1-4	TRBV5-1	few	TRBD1	CASSADSGTGNEKLFF	TGCGCCAGCAGCGCCGACTCCGGGACAGGGAATGAAAAACTGTTTTTT
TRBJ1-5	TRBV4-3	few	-	CASSQQFDQPQHF	TGCGCCAGCAGCCAACAGTTCGATCAGCCCCAGCATTTT
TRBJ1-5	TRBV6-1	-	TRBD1	CASSAIGQGGYQPQHF	TGTGCCAGCAGTGCAATAGGACAGGGAGGGTATCAGCCCCAGCATTTT
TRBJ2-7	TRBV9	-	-	CASSVGSAASYEQYF	TGTGCCAGCAGCGTAGGTTCAGCGGCCTCCTACGAGCAGTACTTC
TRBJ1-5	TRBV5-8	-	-	CASSFKDSQSQHF	TGTGCCAGCAGCTTCAAAGACAGCCAGTCCCAGCATTTT
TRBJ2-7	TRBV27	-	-	CASSFAGAHEQYF	TGTGCCAGCAGTTTCGCGGGGGCCCACGAGCAGTACTTC
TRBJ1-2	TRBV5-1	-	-	CASSLEGNYGYTF	TGCGCCAGCAGCTTGGAGGGGAACTATGGCTACACCTTC
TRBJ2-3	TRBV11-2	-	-	CASSRRWGDTDTQYF	TGTGCCAGCTCCCGAAGATGGGGGGACACAGATACGCAGTATTTT